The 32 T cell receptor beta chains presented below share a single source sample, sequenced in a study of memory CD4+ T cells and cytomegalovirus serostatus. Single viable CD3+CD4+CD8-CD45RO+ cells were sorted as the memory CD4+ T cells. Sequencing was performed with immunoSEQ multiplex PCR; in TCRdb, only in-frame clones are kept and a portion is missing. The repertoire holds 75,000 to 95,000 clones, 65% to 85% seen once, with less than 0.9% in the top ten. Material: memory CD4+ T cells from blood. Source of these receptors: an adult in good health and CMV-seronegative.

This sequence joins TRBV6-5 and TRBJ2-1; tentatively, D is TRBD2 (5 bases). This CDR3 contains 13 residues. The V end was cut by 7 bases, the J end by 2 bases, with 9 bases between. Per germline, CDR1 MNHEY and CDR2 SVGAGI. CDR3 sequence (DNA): TGTGCCAGCAACGCGGGCCCCTACAATGAGCAGTTCTTC. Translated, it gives CASNAGPYNEQFF.

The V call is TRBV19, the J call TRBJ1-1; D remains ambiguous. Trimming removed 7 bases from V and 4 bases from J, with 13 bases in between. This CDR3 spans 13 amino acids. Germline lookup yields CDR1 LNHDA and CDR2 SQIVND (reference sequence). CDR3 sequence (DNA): TGTGCCAGTACCTATGACACCGGCACTGAAGCTTTCTTT. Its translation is CASTYDTGTEAFF.

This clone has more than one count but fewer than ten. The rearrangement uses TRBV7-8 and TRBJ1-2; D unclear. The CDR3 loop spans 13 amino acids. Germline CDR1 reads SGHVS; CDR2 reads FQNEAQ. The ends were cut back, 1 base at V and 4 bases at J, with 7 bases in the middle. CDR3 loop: CASSLGEAYGYTF. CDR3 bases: TGTGCCAGCAGCTTAGGGGAGGCCTATGGCTACACCTTC.

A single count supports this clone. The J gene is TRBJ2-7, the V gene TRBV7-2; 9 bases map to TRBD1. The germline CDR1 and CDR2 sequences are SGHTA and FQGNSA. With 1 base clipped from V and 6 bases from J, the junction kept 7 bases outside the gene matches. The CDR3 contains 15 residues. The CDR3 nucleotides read TGTGCCAGCAGCTTAGGCTCGGGACAGGGTCGCGAGCAGTACTTC. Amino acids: CASSLGSGQGREQYF.

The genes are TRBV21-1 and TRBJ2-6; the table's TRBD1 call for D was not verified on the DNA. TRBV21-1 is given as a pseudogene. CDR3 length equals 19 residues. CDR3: CASSKGIPGDSSGANVLTF. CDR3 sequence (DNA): TGTGCCAGCAGCAAAGGTATCCCAGGGGATAGCTCTGGGGCCAACGTCCTGACTTTC.

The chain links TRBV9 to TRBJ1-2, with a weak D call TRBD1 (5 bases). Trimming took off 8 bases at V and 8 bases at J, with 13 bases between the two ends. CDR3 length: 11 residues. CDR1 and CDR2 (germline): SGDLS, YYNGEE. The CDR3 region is CASQGERGYTF. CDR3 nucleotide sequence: TGTGCCAGTCAGGGTGAGCGCGGCTACACCTTC.

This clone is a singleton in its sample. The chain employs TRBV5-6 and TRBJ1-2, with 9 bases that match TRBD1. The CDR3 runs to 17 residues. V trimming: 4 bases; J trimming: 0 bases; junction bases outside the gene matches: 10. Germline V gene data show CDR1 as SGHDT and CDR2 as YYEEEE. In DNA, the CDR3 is TGTGCCAGCAGCCTGCTGACAGGGGGTCCCTCTAACTATGGCTACACCTTC. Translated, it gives CASSLLTGGPSNYGYTF.

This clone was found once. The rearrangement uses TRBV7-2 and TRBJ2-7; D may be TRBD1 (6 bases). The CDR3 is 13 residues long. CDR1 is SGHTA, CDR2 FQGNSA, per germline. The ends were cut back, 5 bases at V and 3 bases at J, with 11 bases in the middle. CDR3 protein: CASSLGQFYEQYF. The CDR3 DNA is TGTGCCAGCAGCCTAGGACAGTTCTACGAGCAGTACTTC.

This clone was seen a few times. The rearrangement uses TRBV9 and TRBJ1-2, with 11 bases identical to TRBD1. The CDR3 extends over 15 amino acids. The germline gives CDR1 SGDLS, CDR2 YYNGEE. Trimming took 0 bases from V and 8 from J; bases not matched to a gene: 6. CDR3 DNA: TGTGCCAGCAGCGTAGAGGGACAGGGGGTTCGGGGCTACACCTTC. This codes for CASSVEGQGVRGYTF.

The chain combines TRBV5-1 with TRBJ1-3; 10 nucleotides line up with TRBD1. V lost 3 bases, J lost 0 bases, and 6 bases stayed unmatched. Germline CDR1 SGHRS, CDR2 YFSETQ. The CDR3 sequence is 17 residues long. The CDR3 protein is CASSYGQGGSSGNTIYF. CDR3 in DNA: TGCGCCAGCAGCTATGGACAGGGGGGGAGCTCTGGAAACACCATATATTTT.

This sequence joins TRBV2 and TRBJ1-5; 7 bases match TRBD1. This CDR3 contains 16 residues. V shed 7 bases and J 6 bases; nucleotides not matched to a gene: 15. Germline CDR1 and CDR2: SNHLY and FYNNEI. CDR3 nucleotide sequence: TGTGCCAGCAAAAAGGATACAGCAGCAGGGGGTCAGCCCCAGCATTTT. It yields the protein CASKKDTAAGGQPQHF.

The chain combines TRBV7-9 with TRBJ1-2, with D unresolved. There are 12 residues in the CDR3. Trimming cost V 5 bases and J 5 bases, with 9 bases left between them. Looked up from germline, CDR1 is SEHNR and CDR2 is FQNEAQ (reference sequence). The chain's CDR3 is CASSLELYGYTF. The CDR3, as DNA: TGTGCCAGCAGCCTCGAATTATATGGCTACACCTTC.

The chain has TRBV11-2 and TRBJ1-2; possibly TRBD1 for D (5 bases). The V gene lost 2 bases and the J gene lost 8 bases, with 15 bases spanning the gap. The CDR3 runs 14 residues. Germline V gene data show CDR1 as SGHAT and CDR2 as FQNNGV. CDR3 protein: CASSLQGQGLGYTF. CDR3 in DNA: TGTGCCAGCAGCTTACAAGGGCAGGGACTCGGCTACACCTTC.

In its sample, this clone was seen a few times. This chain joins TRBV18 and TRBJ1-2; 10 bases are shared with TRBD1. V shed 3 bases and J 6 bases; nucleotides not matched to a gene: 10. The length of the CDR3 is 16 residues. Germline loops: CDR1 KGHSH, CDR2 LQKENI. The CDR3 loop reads CASSPNPGTGVNGYTF. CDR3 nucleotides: TGTGCCAGCTCACCCAATCCCGGGACAGGGGTGAATGGCTACACCTTC.

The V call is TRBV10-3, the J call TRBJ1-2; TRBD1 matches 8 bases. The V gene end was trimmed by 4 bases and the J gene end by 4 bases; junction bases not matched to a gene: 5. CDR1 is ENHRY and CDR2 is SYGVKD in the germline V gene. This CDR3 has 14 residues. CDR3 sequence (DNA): TGTGCCATCAGTGGGGGACAGGCTACCTATGGCTACACCTTC. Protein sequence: CAISGGQATYGYTF.

The CDR3 nucleotides read TGTGCCAGCAGTTATGGGTCGTACAGGGGGAGTGAGCAGTACTTC. Translation gives CASSYGSYRGSEQYF. The V and J genes are TRBV6-5 and TRBJ2-7, with 8 nucleotides matching TRBD1. This CDR3 region has 15 residues. Trimming removed 3 bases from V and 7 bases from J; junction bases left unmatched: 11. The germline V gene encodes CDR1 MNHEY and CDR2 SVGAGI.

DNA of the CDR3: TGTGCCAGCAGCTTAGATTGGGGGAACACTGAAGCTTTCTTT. Amino acids: CASSLDWGNTEAFF. This rearrangement joins TRBV7-2 to TRBJ1-1; D ambiguous. V dropped 1 base and J dropped 1 base, with 7 bases sitting between them. The V gene's germline CDR1 is SGHTA and CDR2 FQGNSA. The CDR3 length is 14 residues.

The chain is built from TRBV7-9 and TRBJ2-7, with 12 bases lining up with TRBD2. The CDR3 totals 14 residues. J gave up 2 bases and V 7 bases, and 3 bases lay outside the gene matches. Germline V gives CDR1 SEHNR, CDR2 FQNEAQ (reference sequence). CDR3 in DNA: TGTGCCAGCAAACTAGCGGGGGGAGCCTACGAGCAGTACTTC. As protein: CASKLAGGAYEQYF.

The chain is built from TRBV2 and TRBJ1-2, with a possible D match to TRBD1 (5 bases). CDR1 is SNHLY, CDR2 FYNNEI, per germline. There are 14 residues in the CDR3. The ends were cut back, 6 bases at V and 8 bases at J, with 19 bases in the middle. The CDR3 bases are TGTGCCAGCAGCGCATCCCCGGGACTAGGGGGCTACACCTTC. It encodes CASSASPGLGGYTF. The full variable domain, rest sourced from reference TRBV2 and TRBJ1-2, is EPEVTQTPSHQVTQMGQEVILRCVPISNHLYFYWYRQILGQKVEFLVSFYNNEISEKSEIFDDQFSVERPDGSNFTLKIRSTKLEDSAMYFCASSASPGLGGYTFGSGTRLTVV.

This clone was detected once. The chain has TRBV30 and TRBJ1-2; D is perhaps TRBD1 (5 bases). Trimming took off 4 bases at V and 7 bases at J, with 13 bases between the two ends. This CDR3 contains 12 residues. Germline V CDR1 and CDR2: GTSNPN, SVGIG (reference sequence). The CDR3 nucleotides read TGTGCCTGGAACATTGGGGGGGGTGGCTACACCTTC. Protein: CAWNIGGGGYTF.

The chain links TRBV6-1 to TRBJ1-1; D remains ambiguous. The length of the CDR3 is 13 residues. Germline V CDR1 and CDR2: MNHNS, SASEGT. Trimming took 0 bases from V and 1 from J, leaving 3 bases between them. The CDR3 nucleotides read TGTGCCAGCAGTGAAGCCCAGAACACTGAAGCTTTCTTT. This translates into CASSEAQNTEAFF.

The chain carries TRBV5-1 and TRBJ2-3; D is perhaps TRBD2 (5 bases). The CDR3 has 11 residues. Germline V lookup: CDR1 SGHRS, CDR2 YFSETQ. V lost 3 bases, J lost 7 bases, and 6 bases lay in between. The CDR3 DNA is TGCGCCAGCAGCTCGGGGAATACGCAGTATTTT. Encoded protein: CASSSGNTQYF.

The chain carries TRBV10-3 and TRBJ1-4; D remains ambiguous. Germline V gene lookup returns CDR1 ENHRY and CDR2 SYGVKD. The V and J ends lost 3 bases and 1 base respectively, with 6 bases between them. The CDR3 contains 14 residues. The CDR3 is CAISERGTNEKLFF. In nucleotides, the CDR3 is TGTGCCATCAGTGAACGGGGAACTAATGAAAAACTGTTTTTT.

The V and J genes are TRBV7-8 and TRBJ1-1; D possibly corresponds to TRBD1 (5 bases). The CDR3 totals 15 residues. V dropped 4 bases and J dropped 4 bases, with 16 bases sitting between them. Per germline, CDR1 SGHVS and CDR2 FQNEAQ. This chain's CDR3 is CASSSRDRVSTEAFF. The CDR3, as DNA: TGTGCCAGCAGCTCCCGGGACCGCGTTTCCACTGAAGCTTTCTTT.

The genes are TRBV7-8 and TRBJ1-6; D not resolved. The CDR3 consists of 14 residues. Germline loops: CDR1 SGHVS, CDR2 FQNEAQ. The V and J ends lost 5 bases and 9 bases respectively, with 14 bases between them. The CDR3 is CASSPPQSASPLHF. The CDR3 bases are TGTGCCAGCAGCCCGCCGCAGTCGGCTTCACCCCTCCACTTT.

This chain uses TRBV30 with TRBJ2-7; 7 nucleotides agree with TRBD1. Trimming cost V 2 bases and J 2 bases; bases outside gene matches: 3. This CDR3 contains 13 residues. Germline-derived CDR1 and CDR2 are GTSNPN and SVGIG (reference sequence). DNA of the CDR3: TGTGCCTGGAGTCGACAGGGCCCCTACGAGCAGTACTTC. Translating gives CAWSRQGPYEQYF.

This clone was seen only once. The CDR3 here is CASSLDSGAPQHF. In DNA, the CDR3 is TGTGCCAGCAGCTTAGACTCGGGGGCCCCCCAGCATTTT. The chain recombines TRBV7-9 with TRBJ1-5; D is possibly TRBD1 (6 bases). This CDR3 has 13 residues. The V gene's germline CDR1 is SEHNR and CDR2 FQNEAQ (reference sequence). The V end lost 1 base, the J end lost 10 bases, and 11 bases lay between the germline ends.

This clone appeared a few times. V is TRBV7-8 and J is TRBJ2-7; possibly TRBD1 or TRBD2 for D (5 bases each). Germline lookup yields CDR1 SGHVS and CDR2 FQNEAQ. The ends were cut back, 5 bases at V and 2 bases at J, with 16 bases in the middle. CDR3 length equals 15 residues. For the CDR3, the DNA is TGTGCCAGCAGCCCTCAGAGGGTCAGGGCCTACGAGCAGTACTTC. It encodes CASSPQRVRAYEQYF.

CDR3 in amino acids: CASSSSQGYTEAFF. The DNA of the CDR3 is TGTGCCAGCAGCTCTTCTCAGGGATACACTGAAGCTTTCTTT. V and J are TRBV5-4 and TRBJ1-1; possible D gene TRBD1, 5 bases. Trimming took 3 bases from V and 3 from J, leaving 12 bases between them. CDR3 size: 14 residues. CDR1 and CDR2 from the germline V gene are SGHNT and YYREEE (reference sequence).

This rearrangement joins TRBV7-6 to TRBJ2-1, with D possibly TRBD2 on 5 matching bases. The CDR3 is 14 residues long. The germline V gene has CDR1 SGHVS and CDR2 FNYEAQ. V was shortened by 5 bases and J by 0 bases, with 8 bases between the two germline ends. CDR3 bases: TGTGCCAGCAGCCAGAGCGGCTCCTACAATGAGCAGTTCTTC. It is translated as CASSQSGSYNEQFF.

Here the CDR3 DNA reads TGTGCTAGTGGTTTGGGAAAAACAGACTACAATGAGCAGTTCTTC. Translation: CASGLGKTDYNEQFF. The chain couples TRBV12-5 to TRBJ2-1; no clear D gene. The length of the CDR3 is 15 residues. Trimming took 1 base from V and 3 from J, leaving 10 bases between them. Germline CDR1 and CDR2: LGHNT and FRNRAP.

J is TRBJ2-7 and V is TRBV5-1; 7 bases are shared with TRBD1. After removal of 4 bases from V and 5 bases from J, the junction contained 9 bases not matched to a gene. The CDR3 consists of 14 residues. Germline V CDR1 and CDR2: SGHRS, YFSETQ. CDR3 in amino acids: CASSTQQGSHEQYF. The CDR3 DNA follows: TGCGCCAGCAGCACCCAACAGGGGTCTCACGAGCAGTACTTC.